This T cell receptor beta chain originates from a study of control samples from healthy donors and cancer patients. Germline lookup yields CDR1 MNHNS and CDR2 SASEGT. V was clipped by 3 bases and J by 6 bases, with 14 bases between them. The CDR3 is made up of 14 amino acids. Generated by immunoSEQ multiplex PCR, the TCRdb table keeps only in-frame clones and is missing some. The sample has about 130,000 clones; over 80% are singletons. The clonotype was recovered from a man older than 75 with head and neck cancer. The sample consisted of PBMCs. This sequence joins TRBV6-1 and TRBJ1-2, with D possibly TRBD1 on 6 matching bases. CDR3 loop: CASSDGGAGDGYTF. DNA for the CDR3: TGTGCCAGCAGTGATGGGGGAGCAGGGGATGGCTACACCTTC.